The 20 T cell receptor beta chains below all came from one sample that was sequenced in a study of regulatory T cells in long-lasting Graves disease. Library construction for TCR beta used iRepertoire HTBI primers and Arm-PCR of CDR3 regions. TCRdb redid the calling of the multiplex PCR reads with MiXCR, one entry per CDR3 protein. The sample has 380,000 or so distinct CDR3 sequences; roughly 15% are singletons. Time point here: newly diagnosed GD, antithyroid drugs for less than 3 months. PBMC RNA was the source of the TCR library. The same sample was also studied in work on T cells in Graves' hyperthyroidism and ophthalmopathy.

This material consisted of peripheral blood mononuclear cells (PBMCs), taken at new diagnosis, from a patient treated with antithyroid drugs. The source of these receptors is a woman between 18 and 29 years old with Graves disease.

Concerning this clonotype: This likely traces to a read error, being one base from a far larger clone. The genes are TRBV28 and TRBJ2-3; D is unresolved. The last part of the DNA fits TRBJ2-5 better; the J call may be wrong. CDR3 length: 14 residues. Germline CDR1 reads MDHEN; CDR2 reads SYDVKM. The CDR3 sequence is CASSPLSNQEAQYF. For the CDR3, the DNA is TGTGCCAGCAGCCCCCTCAGCAACCAAGAGGCCCAGTACTTC.

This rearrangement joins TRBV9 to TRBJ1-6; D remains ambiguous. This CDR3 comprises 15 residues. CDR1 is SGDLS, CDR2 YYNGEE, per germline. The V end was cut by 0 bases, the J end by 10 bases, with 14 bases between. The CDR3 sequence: CASSVDFNRISPLHF. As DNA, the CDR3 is TGTGCCAGCAGCGTAGATTTTAATCGGATCTCACCCCTCCACTTT.

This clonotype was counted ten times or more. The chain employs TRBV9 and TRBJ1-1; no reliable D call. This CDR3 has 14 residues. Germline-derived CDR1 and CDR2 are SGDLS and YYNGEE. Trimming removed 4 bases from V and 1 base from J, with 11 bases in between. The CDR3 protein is CASSTLPRNTEAFF. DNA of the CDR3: TGTGCCAGCAGCACCTTACCGAGGAACACTGAAGCTTTCTTT.

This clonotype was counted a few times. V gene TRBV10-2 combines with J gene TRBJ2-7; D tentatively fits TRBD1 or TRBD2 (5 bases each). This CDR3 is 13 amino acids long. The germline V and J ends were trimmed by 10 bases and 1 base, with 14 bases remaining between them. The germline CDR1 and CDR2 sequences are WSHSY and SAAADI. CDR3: CATLSRESYEQYF. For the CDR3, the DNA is TGCGCCACCTTATCCAGGGAGTCCTACGAGCAGTACTTC.

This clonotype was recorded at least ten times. This CDR3 is CASSLSQGGGIQYF. The CDR3 DNA reads TGTGCCAGCAGTTTGTCACAGGGAGGAGGGATTCAGTACTTC. The genes are TRBV28 and TRBJ2-4; D possibly matches TRBD1 or TRBD2 (6 bases each). The germline V gene encodes CDR1 MDHEN and CDR2 SYDVKM. Deletions cut 3 bases from V and 10 bases from J, with 16 bases between. The CDR3 is 14 residues long.

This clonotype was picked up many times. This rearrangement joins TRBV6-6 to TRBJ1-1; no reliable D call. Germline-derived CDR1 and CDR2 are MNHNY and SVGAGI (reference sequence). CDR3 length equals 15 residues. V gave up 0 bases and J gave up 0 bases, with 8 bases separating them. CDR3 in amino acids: CASSYSVGLNTEAFF. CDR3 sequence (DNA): TGTGCCAGCAGTTACTCGGTAGGGTTGAACACTGAAGCTTTCTTT.

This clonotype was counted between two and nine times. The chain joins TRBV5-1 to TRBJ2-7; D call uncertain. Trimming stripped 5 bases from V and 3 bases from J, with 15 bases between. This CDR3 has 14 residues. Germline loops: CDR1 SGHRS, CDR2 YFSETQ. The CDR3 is CASSLSLINYEQYF. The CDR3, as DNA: TGCGCCAGCAGTTTGTCACTAATAAACTACGAGCAGTACTTC.

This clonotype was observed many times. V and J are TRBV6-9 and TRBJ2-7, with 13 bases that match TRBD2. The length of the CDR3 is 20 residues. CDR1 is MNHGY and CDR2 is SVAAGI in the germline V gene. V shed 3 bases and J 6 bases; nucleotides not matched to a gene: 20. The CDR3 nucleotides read TGTGCCAGCAGTTACTCGAATAGAAGGACTAGCGGGAGTAGTCATTCCGAGCAGTACTTC. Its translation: CASSYSNRRTSGSSHSEQYF.

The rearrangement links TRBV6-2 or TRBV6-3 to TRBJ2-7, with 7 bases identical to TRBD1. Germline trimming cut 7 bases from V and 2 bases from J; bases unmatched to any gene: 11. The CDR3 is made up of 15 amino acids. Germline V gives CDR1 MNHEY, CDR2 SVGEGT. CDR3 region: CASNARTGSTYEQYF. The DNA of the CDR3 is TGTGCCAGCAATGCGCGGACAGGATCGACCTACGAGCAGTACTTC.

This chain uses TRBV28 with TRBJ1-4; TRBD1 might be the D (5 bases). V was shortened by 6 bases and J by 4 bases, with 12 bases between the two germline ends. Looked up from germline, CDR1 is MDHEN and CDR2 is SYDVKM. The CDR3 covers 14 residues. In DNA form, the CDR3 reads TGTGCCAGCAGGCAGGGACGGAGTAATGAAAAACTGTTTTTT. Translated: CASRQGRSNEKLFF.

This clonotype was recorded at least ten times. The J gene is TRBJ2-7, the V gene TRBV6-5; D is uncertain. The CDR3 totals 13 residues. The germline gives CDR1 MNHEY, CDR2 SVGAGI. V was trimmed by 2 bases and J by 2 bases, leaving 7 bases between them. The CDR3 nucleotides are TGTGCCAGCAGTTACGGGCCGACCTACGAGCAGTACTTC. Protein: CASSYGPTYEQYF.

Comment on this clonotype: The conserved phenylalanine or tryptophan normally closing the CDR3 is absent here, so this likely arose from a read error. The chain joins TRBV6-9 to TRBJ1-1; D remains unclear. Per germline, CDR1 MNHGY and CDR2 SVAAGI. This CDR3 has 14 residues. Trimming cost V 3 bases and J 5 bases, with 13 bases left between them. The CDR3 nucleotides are TGTGCCAGCAGTTACTCCGATTCGAGGACTGAAGCTTTCCTT. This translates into CASSYSDSRTEAFL.

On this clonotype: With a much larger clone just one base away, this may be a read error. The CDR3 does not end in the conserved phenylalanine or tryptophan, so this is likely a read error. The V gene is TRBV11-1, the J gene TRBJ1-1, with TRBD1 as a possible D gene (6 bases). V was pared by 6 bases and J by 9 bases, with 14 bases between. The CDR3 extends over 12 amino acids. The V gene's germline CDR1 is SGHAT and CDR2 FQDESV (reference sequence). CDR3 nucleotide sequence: TGTGCCAGCAGGTACAGGGTGAATAAAGCTTTCTTG. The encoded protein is CASRYRVNKAFL.

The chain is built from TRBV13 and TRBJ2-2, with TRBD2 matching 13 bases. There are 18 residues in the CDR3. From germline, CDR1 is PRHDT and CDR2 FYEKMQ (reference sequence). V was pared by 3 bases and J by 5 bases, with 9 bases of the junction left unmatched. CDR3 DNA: TGTGCCAGCAGCTTCGGGACTAGCGGGACCCGCGGGACCGGGGAGCTGTTTTTT. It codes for CASSFGTSGTRGTGELFF.

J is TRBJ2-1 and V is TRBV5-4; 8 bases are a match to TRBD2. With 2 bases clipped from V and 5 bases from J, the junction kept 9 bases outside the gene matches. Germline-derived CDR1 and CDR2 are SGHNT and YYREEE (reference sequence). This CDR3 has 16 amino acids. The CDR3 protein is CASSFPGRGGDNEQFF. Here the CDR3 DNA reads TGTGCCAGCAGCTTCCCCGGGAGGGGGGGGGACAATGAGCAGTTCTTC. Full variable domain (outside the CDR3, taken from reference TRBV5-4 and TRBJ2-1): ETGVTQSPTHLIKTRGQQVTLRCSSQSGHNTVSWYQQALGQGPQFIFQYYREEENGRGNFPPRFSGLQFPNYSSELNVNALELDDSALYLCASSFPGRGGDNEQFFGPGTRLTVL.

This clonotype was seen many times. CDR3 loop: CASSLRQNNEQFF. The DNA of the CDR3 is TGTGCCAGCAGCTTGAGGCAGAACAATGAGCAGTTCTTC. V is TRBV5-5 and J is TRBJ2-1; D is unclear. CDR1 SGHKS and CDR2 YYEKEE come from the germline V gene (reference sequence). The CDR3 covers 13 residues. V shed 1 base and J shed 5 bases, with 7 bases lying between them.

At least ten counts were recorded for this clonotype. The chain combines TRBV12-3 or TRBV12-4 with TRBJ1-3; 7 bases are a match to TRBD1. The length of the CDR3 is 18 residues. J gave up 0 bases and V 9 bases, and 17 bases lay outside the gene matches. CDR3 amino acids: CASYVSGSDRVSGNTIYF. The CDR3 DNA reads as TGTGCCAGTTACGTGTCGGGATCAGACAGGGTCTCTGGAAACACCATATATTTT.

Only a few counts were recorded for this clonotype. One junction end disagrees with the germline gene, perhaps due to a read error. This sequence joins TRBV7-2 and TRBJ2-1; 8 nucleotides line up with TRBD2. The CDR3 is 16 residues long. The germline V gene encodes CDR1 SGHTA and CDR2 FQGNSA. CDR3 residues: CASSLAAGEVYNEQSF. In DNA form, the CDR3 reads TGTGCCAGCAGCTTAGCAGCGGGGGAGGTTTACAATGAGCAGTCCTTC.

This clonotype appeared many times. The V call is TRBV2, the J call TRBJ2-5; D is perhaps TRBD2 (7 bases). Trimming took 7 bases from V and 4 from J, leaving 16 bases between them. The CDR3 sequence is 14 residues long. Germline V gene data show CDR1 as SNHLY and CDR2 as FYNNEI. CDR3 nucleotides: TGTGCCAGCATGGGGGCGGGGGCAGGAGAGACCCAGTACTTC. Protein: CASMGAGAGETQYF.

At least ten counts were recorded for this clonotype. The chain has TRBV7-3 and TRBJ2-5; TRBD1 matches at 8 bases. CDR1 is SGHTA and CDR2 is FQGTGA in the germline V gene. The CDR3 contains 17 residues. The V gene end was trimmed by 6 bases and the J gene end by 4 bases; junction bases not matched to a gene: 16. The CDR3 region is CASRLPGQEVPGETQYF. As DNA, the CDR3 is TGTGCCAGCAGACTACCGGGACAGGAGGTTCCCGGAGAGACCCAGTACTTC.